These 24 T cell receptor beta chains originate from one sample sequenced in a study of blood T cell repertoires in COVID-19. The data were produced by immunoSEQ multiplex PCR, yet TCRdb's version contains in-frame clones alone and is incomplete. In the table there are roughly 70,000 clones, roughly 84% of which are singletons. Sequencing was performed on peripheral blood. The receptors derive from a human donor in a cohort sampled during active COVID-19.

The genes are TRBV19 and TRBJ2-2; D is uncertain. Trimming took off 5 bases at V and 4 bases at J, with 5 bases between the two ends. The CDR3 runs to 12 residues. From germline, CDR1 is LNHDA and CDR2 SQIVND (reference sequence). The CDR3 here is CASSFFTGELFF. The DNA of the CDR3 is TGTGCCAGTAGTTTCTTCACCGGGGAGCTGTTTTTT.

The CDR3 reads CASSEDRWKGDTQYF. The CDR3 region has the DNA TGTGCCAGCAGCGAGGACAGGTGGAAGGGAGATACGCAGTATTTT. This sequence joins TRBV9 and TRBJ2-3, with 7 bases fitting TRBD1. The CDR3 consists of 15 residues. The ends lost 3 bases at V and 5 bases at J; junction bases unmatched: 9. Per the germline V gene, CDR1 is SGDLS and CDR2 is YYNGEE. The complete variable domain, with remaining parts taken from reference TRBV9 and TRBJ2-3, reads DSGVTQTPKHLITATGQRVTLRCSPRSGDLSVYWYQQSLDQGLQFLIQYYNGEERAKGNILERFSAQQFPDLHSELNLSSLELGDSALYFCASSEDRWKGDTQYFGPGTRLTVL.

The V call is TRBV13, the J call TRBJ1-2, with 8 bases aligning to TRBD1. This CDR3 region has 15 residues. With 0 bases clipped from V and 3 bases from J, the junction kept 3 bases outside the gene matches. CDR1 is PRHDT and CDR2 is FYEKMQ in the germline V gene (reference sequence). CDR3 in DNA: TGTGCCAGCAGCTTAGGGACAGGGGATGACTATGGCTACACCTTC. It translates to CASSLGTGDDYGYTF. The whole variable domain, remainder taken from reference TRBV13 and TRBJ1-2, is AAGVIQSPRHLIKEKRETATLKCYPIPRHDTVYWYQQGPGQDPQFLISFYEKMQSDKGSIPDRFSAQQFSDYHSELNMSSLELGDSALYFCASSLGTGDDYGYTFGSGTRLTVV.

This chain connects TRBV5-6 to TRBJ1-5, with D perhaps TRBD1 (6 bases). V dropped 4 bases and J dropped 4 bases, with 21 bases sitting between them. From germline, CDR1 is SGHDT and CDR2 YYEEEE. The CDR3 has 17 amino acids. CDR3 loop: CASSHYGRGQINQPQHF. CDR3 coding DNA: TGTGCCAGCAGCCATTATGGGAGGGGACAAATTAATCAGCCCCAGCATTTT.

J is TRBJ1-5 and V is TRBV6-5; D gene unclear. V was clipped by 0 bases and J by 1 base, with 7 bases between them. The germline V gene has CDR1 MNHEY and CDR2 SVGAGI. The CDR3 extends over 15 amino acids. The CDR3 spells CASSYSRLSNQPQHF. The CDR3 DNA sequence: TGTGCCAGCAGTTACTCGAGGTTGAGCAATCAGCCCCAGCATTTT.

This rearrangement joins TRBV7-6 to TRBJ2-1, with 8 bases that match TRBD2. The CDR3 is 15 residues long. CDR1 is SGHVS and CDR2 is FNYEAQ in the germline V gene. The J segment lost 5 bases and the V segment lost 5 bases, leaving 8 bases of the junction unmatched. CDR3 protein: CASSLSGGVHNEQFF. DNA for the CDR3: TGTGCCAGCAGCCTTTCCGGGGGGGTCCACAATGAGCAGTTCTTC.

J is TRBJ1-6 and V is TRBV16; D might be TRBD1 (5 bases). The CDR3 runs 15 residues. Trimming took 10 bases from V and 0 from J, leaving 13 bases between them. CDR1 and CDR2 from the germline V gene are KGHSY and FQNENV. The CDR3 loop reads CATRPQGSYNSPLHF. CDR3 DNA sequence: TGTGCCACCCGGCCGCAGGGCTCCTATAATTCACCCCTCCACTTT.

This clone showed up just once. The chain's CDR3 is CASSVWDRAEDTQYF. The CDR3 nucleotides are TGTGCCAGCAGCGTTTGGGACAGGGCGGAAGATACGCAGTATTTT. The chain employs TRBV9 and TRBJ2-3, with 9 nucleotides matching TRBD1. The trim removed 2 bases at V and 5 bases at J, leaving 6 bases unmatched. From germline, CDR1 is SGDLS and CDR2 YYNGEE. The CDR3 is made up of 15 amino acids.

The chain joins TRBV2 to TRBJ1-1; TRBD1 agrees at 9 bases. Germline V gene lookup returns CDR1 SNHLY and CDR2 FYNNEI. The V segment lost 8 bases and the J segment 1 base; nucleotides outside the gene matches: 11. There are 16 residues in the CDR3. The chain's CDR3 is CASVPGTGFWNTEAFF. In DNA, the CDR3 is TGTGCCAGCGTCCCCGGGACAGGGTTTTGGAACACTGAAGCTTTCTTT.

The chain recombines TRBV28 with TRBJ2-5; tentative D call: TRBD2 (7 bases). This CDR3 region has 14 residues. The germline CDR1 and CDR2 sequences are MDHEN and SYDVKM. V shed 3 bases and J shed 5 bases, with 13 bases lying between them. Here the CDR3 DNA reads TGTGCCAGCAGTTTGTCACAGGGAGGGGAGACCCAGTACTTC. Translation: CASSLSQGGETQYF. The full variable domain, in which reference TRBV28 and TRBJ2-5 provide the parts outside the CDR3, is DVKVTQSSRYLVKRTGEKVFLECVQDMDHENMFWYRQDPGLGLRLIYFSYDVKMKEKGDIPEGYSVSREKKERFSLILESASTNQTSMYLCASSLSQGGETQYFGPGTRLLVL.

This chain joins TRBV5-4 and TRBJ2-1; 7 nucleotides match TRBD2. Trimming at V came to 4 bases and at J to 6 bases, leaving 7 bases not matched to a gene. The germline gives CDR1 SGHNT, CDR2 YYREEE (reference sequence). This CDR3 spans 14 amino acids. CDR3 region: CASSSRTRSNEQFF. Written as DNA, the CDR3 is TGTGCCAGCAGCAGCCGGACTAGGAGCAATGAGCAGTTCTTC.

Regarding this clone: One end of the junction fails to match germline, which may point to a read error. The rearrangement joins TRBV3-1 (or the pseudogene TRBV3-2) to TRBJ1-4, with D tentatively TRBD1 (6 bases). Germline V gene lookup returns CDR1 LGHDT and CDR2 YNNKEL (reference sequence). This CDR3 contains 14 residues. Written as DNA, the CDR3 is TGTGCCAGCAGCCAAGCATCTCGAGGACCCGGGACAAGTTTT. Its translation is CASSQASRGPGTSF.

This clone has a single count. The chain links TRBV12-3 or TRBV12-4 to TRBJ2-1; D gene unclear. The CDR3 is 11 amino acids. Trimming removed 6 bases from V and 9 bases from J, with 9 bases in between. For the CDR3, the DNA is TGTGCCAGCAGCCAACAGTTTGAGCAGTTCTTC. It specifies CASSQQFEQFF.

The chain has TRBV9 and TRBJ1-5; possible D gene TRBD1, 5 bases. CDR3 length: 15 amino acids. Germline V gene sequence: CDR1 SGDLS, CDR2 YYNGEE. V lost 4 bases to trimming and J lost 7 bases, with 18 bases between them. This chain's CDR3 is CASSSGRTSGQPQHF. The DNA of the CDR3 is TGTGCCAGCAGCTCCGGACGGACCTCAGGGCAGCCCCAGCATTTT.

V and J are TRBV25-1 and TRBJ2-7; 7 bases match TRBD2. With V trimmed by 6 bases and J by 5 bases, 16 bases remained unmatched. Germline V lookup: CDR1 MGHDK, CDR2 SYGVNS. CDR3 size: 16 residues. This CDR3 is CASRQSGTGGNHEQYF. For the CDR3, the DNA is TGTGCCAGCAGACAGAGCGGGACGGGCGGAAACCACGAGCAGTACTTC.

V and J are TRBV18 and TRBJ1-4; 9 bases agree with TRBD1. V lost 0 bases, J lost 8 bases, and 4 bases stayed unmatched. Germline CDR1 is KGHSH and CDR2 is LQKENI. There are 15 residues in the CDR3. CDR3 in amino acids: CASSPPGTGKEKLFF. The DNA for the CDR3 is TGTGCCAGCTCACCACCGGGGACAGGGAAAGAAAAACTGTTTTTT.

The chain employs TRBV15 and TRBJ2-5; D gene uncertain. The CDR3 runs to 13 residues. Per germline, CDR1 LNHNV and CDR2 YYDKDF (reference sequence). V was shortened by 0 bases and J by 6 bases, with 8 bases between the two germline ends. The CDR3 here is CATSREMRQTQYF. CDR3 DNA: TGTGCCACCAGCAGAGAGATGAGGCAGACCCAGTACTTC.

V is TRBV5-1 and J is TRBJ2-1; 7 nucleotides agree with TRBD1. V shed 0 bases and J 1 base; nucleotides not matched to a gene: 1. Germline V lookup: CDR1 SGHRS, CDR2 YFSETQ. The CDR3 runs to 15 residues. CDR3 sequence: CASSLGQGSYNEQFF. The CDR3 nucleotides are TGCGCCAGCAGCTTGGGACAGGGTTCCTACAATGAGCAGTTCTTC. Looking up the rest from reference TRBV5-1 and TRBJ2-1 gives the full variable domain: KAGVTQTPRYLIKTRGQQVTLSCSPISGHRSVSWYQQTPGQGLQFLFEYFSETQRNKGNFPGRFSGRQFSNSRSEMNVSTLELGDSALYLCASSLGQGSYNEQFFGPGTRLTVL.

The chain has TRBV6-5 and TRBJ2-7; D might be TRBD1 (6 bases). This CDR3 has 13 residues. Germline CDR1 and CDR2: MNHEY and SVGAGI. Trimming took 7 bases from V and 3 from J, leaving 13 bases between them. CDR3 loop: CASKGQPDYEQYF. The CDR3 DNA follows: TGTGCCAGCAAAGGACAGCCAGACTACGAGCAGTACTTC.

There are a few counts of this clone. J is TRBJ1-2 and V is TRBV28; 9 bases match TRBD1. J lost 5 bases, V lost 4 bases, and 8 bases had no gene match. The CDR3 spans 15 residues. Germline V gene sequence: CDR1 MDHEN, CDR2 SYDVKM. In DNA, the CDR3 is TGTGCCAGCAGTTCCGGGACAGGGTTAATATATGGCTACACCTTC. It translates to CASSSGTGLIYGYTF.

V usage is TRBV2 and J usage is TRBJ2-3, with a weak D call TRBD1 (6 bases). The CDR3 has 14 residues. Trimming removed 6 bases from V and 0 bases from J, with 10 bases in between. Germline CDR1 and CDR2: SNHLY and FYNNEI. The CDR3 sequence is CASSLDRSTDTQYF. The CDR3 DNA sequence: TGTGCCAGCAGCCTAGACAGGAGCACAGATACGCAGTATTTT.

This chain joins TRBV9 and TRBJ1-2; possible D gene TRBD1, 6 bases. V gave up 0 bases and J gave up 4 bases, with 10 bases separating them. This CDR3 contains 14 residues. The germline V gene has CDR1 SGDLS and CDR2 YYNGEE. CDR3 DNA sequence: TGTGCCAGCAGCGTAGGGACAGCAGGCTATGGCTACACCTTC. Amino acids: CASSVGTAGYGYTF.

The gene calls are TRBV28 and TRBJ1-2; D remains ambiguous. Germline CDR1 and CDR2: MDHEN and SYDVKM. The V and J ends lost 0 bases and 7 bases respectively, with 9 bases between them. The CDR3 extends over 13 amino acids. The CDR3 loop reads CASSLWDSGGYTF. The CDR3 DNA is TGTGCCAGCAGTTTATGGGACTCCGGTGGCTACACCTTC.

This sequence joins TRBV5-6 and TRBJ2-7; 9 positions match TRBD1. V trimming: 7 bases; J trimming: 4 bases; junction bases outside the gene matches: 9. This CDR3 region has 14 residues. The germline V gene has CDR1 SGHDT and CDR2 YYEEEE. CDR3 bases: TGTGCCAGCGCGATCGGGACAGGGCAGTACGAGCAGTACTTC. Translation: CASAIGTGQYEQYF.